What follows describes a single T cell receptor beta chain. Its antigen is still unknown. This entry is derived from a study of radiotherapy plus CTLA-4 blockade in lung cancer. Overall study: Objective response rate was 18%; disease control rate, less than 40%. Study conclusions and caveats: Strongest reported response predictors: early blood clone changes and post-radiation interferon-beta. Blood TCR clones of tumor origin expanded after radiotherapy plus ipilimumab.

TCRdb's table, derived via immunoSEQ multiplex PCR, lists solely in-frame clones and lacks some. The sample has about 51,000 clones, 65% to 85% seen once; the top ten hold 2% to 3%. Ipilimumab CTLA-4 blockade and focal radiation were given to patients with chemo-refractory metastatic non-small-cell lung cancer. The germline CDR1 and CDR2 sequences are MNHNY and SVGAGI (reference sequence). V lost 6 bases and J lost 5, with 17 bases in between. The CDR3 contains 14 residues. This clonotype originated in a human donor with non-small cell lung cancer whose response to radiotherapy plus ipilimumab could not be evaluated. The rearrangement joins TRBV6-6 to TRBJ2-7; TRBD2 might be the D (5 bases). Sequencing used peripheral blood, obtained from a patient treated with radiotherapy plus ipilimumab. CDR3 protein: CASRTRRGQDEQYF. The CDR3 bases are TGTGCCAGCAGAACCCGACGGGGTCAGGACGAGCAGTACTTC.